A single sample gave rise to the 3 T cell receptor beta chains below, sequenced in a study of T cell repertoires in cytomegalovirus infection. TCRdb passed the reads through MiXCR, listing each CDR3 protein once. The table shows about 200,000 distinct CDR3 sequences, with nearly 9.5% occurring only once. The sequenced sample was PBMCs. All receptors derive from a human donor in good health (CMV status not recorded). Some clones in this sample may be carry-over from other donors' samples.

The gene calls are TRBV3-1 and TRBJ2-1; no clear D. The CDR3 is 12 residues long. Germline V gives CDR1 LGHDT, CDR2 YNNKEL (reference sequence). With 4 bases removed from V and 7 bases from J, the gap between germline ends came to 8 bases. CDR3 residues: CASSLYENEQFF. The CDR3 DNA follows: TGTGCCAGCAGCCTCTACGAGAATGAGCAGTTCTTC.

At least ten counts were recorded for this clonotype. CDR3 loop: CASSFERNTEAFF. The CDR3 DNA follows: TGTGCCAGCAGCTTCGAGAGGAACACTGAAGCTTTCTTT. V and J are TRBV11-2 and TRBJ1-1; D not resolved. The V end lost 3 bases, the J end lost 1 base, and 6 bases lay between the germline ends. CDR1 and CDR2 from the germline V gene are SGHAT and FQNNGV. This CDR3 comprises 13 residues.

This clonotype was seen many times. The rearrangement links TRBV19 to TRBJ2-1; 7 bases agree with TRBD2. CDR3 size: 15 residues. Germline V CDR1 and CDR2: LNHDA, SQIVND (reference sequence). After removal of 2 bases from V and 7 bases from J, the junction contained 8 bases not matched to a gene. The CDR3 DNA reads TGTGCCAGTAGTATAAGGAGACTAGCTGAGAATGAGCAGTTCTTC. This sequence encodes CASSIRRLAENEQFF.